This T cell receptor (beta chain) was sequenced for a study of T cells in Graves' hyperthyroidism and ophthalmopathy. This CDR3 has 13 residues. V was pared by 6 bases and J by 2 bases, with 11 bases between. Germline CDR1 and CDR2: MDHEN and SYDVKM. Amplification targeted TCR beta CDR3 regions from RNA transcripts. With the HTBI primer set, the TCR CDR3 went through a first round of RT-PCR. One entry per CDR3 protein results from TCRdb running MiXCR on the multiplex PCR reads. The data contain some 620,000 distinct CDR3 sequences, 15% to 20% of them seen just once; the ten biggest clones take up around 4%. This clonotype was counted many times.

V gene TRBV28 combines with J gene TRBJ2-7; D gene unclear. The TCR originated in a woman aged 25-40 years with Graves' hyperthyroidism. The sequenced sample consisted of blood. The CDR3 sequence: CASSPSRTYEQYF. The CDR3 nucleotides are TGTGCCAGCAGCCCCTCCCGGACCTACGAGCAGTACTTC.